Listed here are 24 T cell receptor beta chains from one sample, sequenced in a study of blood T cell repertoires in COVID-19. This table comes from immunoSEQ multiplex PCR, and its TCRdb copy is limited to in-frame clones, with some not included. The table lists roughly 200,000 clones, 80% to 90% of them singletons. The sequenced material came from peripheral blood. The receptors shown here come from an elderly woman with acute or convalescent COVID-19.

V usage is TRBV25-1 and J usage is TRBJ2-2; TRBD1 matches 8 bases. Trimming took 4 bases from V and 7 from J; bases not matched to a gene: 2. The CDR3 has 13 amino acids. Germline loops: CDR1 MGHDK, CDR2 SYGVNS. Written as DNA, the CDR3 is TGTGCCAGCAGTGGACAGGGGAACGGGGAGCTGTTTTTT. Amino acid sequence: CASSGQGNGELFF. The full variable domain, with the rest looked up from reference TRBV25-1 and TRBJ2-2, is EADIYQTPRYLVIGTGKKITLECSQTMGHDKMYWYQQDPGMELHLIHYSYGVNSTEKGDLSSESTVSRIRTEHFPLTLESARPSHTSQYLCASSGQGNGELFFGEGSRLTVL.

This chain joins TRBV20-1 and TRBJ1-5; TRBD1 aligns across 10 bases. The CDR3 sequence is 16 residues long. J gave up 3 bases and V 3 bases, and 8 bases lay outside the gene matches. CDR1 and CDR2 from the germline V gene are DFQATT and SNEGSKA (reference sequence). The CDR3 sequence: CSASNRQGAFNQPQHF. CDR3 coding DNA: TGCAGTGCTAGTAATAGACAGGGGGCCTTCAATCAGCCCCAGCATTTT.

V is TRBV6-5 and J is TRBJ1-2; 7 bases fit TRBD1. After removal of 7 bases from V and 0 bases from J, the junction contained 8 bases not matched to a gene. Looked up from germline, CDR1 is MNHEY and CDR2 is SVGAGI. This CDR3 region has 15 residues. Here the CDR3 DNA reads TGTGCCAGCACCCGGGACAGACGAGCTAACTATGGCTACACCTTC. Its translation: CASTRDRRANYGYTF.

The CDR3 region is CASSLQGGNQPQHF. The CDR3 coding sequence is TGTGCCAGTAGTCTACAGGGTGGCAATCAGCCCCAGCATTTT. This chain uses TRBV19 with TRBJ1-5, with D perhaps matching TRBD1 (6 bases). V lost 5 bases, J lost 2 bases, and 10 bases lay in between. The CDR3 runs 14 residues. Germline V gene data show CDR1 as LNHDA and CDR2 as SQIVND (reference sequence).

V and J are TRBV6-6 and TRBJ2-7; a possible D gene is TRBD1 (6 bases). The CDR3 runs 13 residues. CDR1 and CDR2 (germline): MNHNY, SVGAGI (reference sequence). V was clipped by 9 bases and J by 2 bases, with 14 bases between them. The CDR3 region has the DNA TGTGCCAGTACCCTGGGACAAACCTACGAGCAGTACTTC. It encodes CASTLGQTYEQYF.

V usage is TRBV30 and J usage is TRBJ1-3; D might be TRBD1 (5 bases). The CDR3 is made up of 16 amino acids. Germline-derived CDR1 and CDR2 are GTSNPN and SVGIG (reference sequence). Trimming cost V 3 bases and J 0 bases, with 15 bases left between them. CDR3 amino acids: CAWSPESGLSGNTIYF. The CDR3 coding sequence is TGTGCCTGGAGCCCGGAGTCAGGGCTCTCTGGAAACACCATATATTTT. Based on the CDR3 plus reference TRBV30 and TRBJ1-3, the full variable domain is SQTIHQWPATLVQPVGSPLSLECTVEGTSNPNLYWYRQAAGRGLQLLFYSVGIGQISSEVPQNLSASRPQDRQFILSSKKLLLSDSGFYLCAWSPESGLSGNTIYFGEGSWLTVV.

In this sample, this clone turned up a few times. The J gene is TRBJ1-2, the V gene TRBV15; possible D gene TRBD1, 6 bases. The CDR3 has 14 amino acids. Germline values: CDR1 LNHNV, CDR2 YYDKDF (reference sequence). Trimming shortened V by 4 bases and J by 4 bases, and 13 bases separated the two germline ends. The CDR3 loop reads CATSTGETAYGYTF. The DNA for the CDR3 is TGTGCCACCAGCACAGGGGAGACAGCCTATGGCTACACCTTC.

The chain couples TRBV9 to TRBJ2-5, with TRBD2 matching 13 bases. The trim removed 3 bases at V and 9 bases at J, leaving 8 bases unmatched. Germline lookup yields CDR1 SGDLS and CDR2 YYNGEE. CDR3 length: 15 residues. The CDR3 bases are TGTGCCAGCAGCGCCGGGACTAGCGGGACTGAGGCCCAGTACTTC. This gives the protein CASSAGTSGTEAQYF.

A few counts support this clone. This chain uses TRBV29-1 with TRBJ2-1; 11 bases align to TRBD2. J gave up 0 bases and V 3 bases, and 13 bases lay outside the gene matches. There are 19 residues in the CDR3. Looked up from germline, CDR1 is SQVTM and CDR2 is ANQGSEA. CDR3 region: CSVDGLGASGRSSYNEQFF. CDR3 nucleotides: TGCAGCGTTGACGGCCTCGGGGCTAGCGGGAGGAGCTCCTACAATGAGCAGTTCTTC.

The gene calls are TRBV5-1 and TRBJ1-5; 10 positions match TRBD1. Per the germline V gene, CDR1 is SGHRS and CDR2 is YFSETQ. Trimming removed 4 bases from V and 4 bases from J; junction bases left unmatched: 5. The CDR3 is 15 residues long. DNA for the CDR3: TGCGCCAGCAGCACTGGGACAGGGGTTAATCAGCCCCAGCATTTT. Translated, it gives CASSTGTGVNQPQHF. Together with reference TRBV5-1 and TRBJ1-5, the CDR3 gives the full variable domain: KAGVTQTPRYLIKTRGQQVTLSCSPISGHRSVSWYQQTPGQGLQFLFEYFSETQRNKGNFPGRFSGRQFSNSRSEMNVSTLELGDSALYLCASSTGTGVNQPQHFGDGTRLSIL.

The chain joins TRBV7-9 to TRBJ2-7; 7 positions agree with TRBD1. This CDR3 spans 14 amino acids. Germline V gene data show CDR1 as SEHNR and CDR2 as FQNEAQ (reference sequence). The V and J ends lost 5 bases and 2 bases, in that order; junction bases with no gene match: 6. In DNA, the CDR3 is TGTGCCAGCAGCGCTACAGGGACAGCCTACGAGCAGTACTTC. Amino acids: CASSATGTAYEQYF.

J is TRBJ2-1 and V is TRBV7-2, with 7 bases lining up with TRBD2. Germline V CDR1 and CDR2: SGHTA, FQGNSA. V shed 2 bases and J 5 bases; nucleotides not matched to a gene: 6. This CDR3 spans 15 amino acids. This chain's CDR3 is CASSLQAGLNNEQFF. DNA of the CDR3: TGTGCCAGCAGCTTACAAGCGGGACTTAACAATGAGCAGTTCTTC.

The chain combines TRBV9 with TRBJ1-6, with D possibly being TRBD1 (5 bases). The V end was cut by 4 bases, the J end by 0 bases, with 14 bases between. Germline CDR1 is SGDLS and CDR2 is YYNGEE. The CDR3 totals 17 residues. The CDR3 loop reads CASSLRGASSYNSPLHF. The CDR3 nucleotides read TGTGCCAGCAGCCTTCGTGGGGCGAGCTCCTATAATTCACCCCTCCACTTT.

The chain carries TRBV7-2 and TRBJ2-3; D unclear. The V end was cut by 2 bases, the J end by 4 bases, with 7 bases between. The CDR3 covers 13 residues. Germline CDR1 and CDR2: SGHTA and FQGNSA. CDR3 loop: CASSLRVPDTQYF. In DNA, the CDR3 is TGTGCCAGCAGCTTACGGGTACCAGATACGCAGTATTTT.

The gene calls are TRBV5-6 and TRBJ1-1, with 12 bases lining up with TRBD1. This CDR3 contains 16 residues. With 4 bases clipped from V and 0 bases from J, the junction kept 4 bases outside the gene matches. Germline lookup yields CDR1 SGHDT and CDR2 YYEEEE. The CDR3 DNA sequence: TGTGCCAGCAGCCCGGGACAGGGGGCTCTGAACACTGAAGCTTTCTTT. Its protein product is CASSPGQGALNTEAFF.

The chain employs TRBV9 and TRBJ2-3; 7 bases map to TRBD2. The V segment lost 7 bases and the J segment 4 bases; nucleotides outside the gene matches: 3. The CDR3 totals 12 residues. Germline V lookup: CDR1 SGDLS, CDR2 YYNGEE. Here the CDR3 reads CASGGDSDTQYF. DNA for the CDR3: TGTGCCAGCGGGGGGGACTCAGATACGCAGTATTTT.

The rearrangement links TRBV11-2 to TRBJ2-1; tentatively, D is TRBD1 (5 bases). The CDR3 runs to 16 residues. Germline assignment: CDR1 SGHAT and CDR2 FQNNGV. V was shortened by 1 base and J by 3 bases, with 13 bases between the two germline ends. CDR3 residues: CASSLGNRHLYNEQFF. For the CDR3, the DNA is TGTGCCAGCAGCTTAGGGAACAGGCACCTCTACAATGAGCAGTTCTTC.

The chain couples TRBV5-1 to TRBJ2-5; D gene uncertain. Germline V gene sequence: CDR1 SGHRS, CDR2 YFSETQ. V shed 6 bases and J shed 5 bases, with 14 bases lying between them. The CDR3 length is 13 residues. CDR3 residues: CASTLAEMETQYF. The CDR3 coding sequence is TGCGCCAGCACGTTAGCAGAGATGGAGACCCAGTACTTC.

The chain carries TRBV28 and TRBJ2-2; 7 bases match TRBD2. This CDR3 comprises 15 residues. Per germline, CDR1 MDHEN and CDR2 SYDVKM. V lost 2 bases and J lost 9; bases outside the gene matches: 9. The CDR3 DNA is TGTGCCAGCAGTTTAGGTGGTGCGGGAGTGAGGGAGCTGTTTTTT. Its protein is CASSLGGAGVRELFF. The full variable domain, in which reference TRBV28 and TRBJ2-2 provide the parts outside the CDR3, is DVKVTQSSRYLVKRTGEKVFLECVQDMDHENMFWYRQDPGLGLRLIYFSYDVKMKEKGDIPEGYSVSREKKERFSLILESASTNQTSMYLCASSLGGAGVRELFFGEGSRLTVL.

This chain connects TRBV19 to TRBJ2-2; tentative D call: TRBD2 (6 bases). Trimming removed 5 bases at V and 4 bases at J, with 14 bases between. Germline V lookup: CDR1 LNHDA, CDR2 SQIVND (reference sequence). The CDR3 loop spans 15 amino acids. The CDR3 region has the DNA TGTGCCAGTAGTGGAGGGGTTTGGAGCACCGGGGAGCTGTTTTTT. Translated: CASSGGVWSTGELFF.

The genes are TRBV29-1 and TRBJ2-2; TRBD2 agrees at 10 bases. Germline-derived CDR1 and CDR2 are SQVTM and ANQGSEA. V lost 3 bases and J lost 6; bases outside the gene matches: 4. The CDR3 is 14 amino acids. The CDR3 DNA reads TGCAGCGTTGAGCTAGCGGGAGTTTCCGGGGAGCTGTTTTTT. Residues: CSVELAGVSGELFF.

V gene TRBV10-3 combines with J gene TRBJ2-3; 9 bases are shared with TRBD2. The length of the CDR3 is 14 residues. Germline V lookup: CDR1 ENHRY, CDR2 SYGVKD. After removal of 10 bases from V and 3 bases from J, the junction contained 8 bases not matched to a gene. The DNA for the CDR3 is TGTGCCAGTAGCGGGAGTGGGTTGACAGATACGCAGTATTTT. This sequence encodes CASSGSGLTDTQYF.

The chain couples TRBV10-2 to TRBJ2-7; possible D gene TRBD2, 7 bases. V was shortened by 0 bases and J by 4 bases, with 13 bases between the two germline ends. There are 15 residues in the CDR3. Germline CDR1 reads WSHSY; CDR2 reads SAAADI. For the CDR3, the DNA is TGCGCCAGCAGTGAGTCCGTAGGGGGGGGATACGAGCAGTACTTC. Translation gives CASSESVGGGYEQYF.

The chain uses TRBV6-1 and TRBJ2-5; 8 nucleotides line up with TRBD2. This CDR3 spans 17 amino acids. The germline gives CDR1 MNHNS, CDR2 SASEGT. V dropped 3 bases and J dropped 1; count of bases not matched to a gene: 10. The DNA for the CDR3 is TGTGCCAGCAGTGAGTTAGTGTCGGGAGGGCGCCAAGAGACCCAGTACTTC. This translates into CASSELVSGGRQETQYF.